The clone carrying this T cell receptor beta chain was seen ten or more times. Its antigen remains unknown. The CDR3 sequence is 15 residues long. In germline, CDR1 is DFQATT, CDR2 SNEGSKA (reference sequence). V lost 0 bases to trimming and J lost 2 bases, with 12 bases between them. RNA transcripts were the template for amplifying TCR beta CDR3 regions. The HTBI primer set was used in a first-round RT-PCR of the TCR CDR3. TCRdb reprocessed the multiplex PCR reads with MiXCR, giving one entry per CDR3 protein. Here the sample spans some 250,000 distinct CDR3 sequences, 13% to 15% being singletons. The data derive from a study of T cells in Graves' hyperthyroidism and ophthalmopathy. Study-level results: Blood shared most expanded thyroid clonotypes above 0.001. A model of 13 V-J pairs discriminated ophthalmopathy from stable hyperthyroidism.

Among the patients, aged 18 to 65, hyperthyroidism was newly diagnosed and had lasted under 2 months. Exclusion criteria comprised uncontrolled infection, other autoimmune disease, pregnancy or lactation. The receptor was isolated from a woman aged 45-60 years with Graves' hyperthyroidism that later progressed to Graves' ophthalmopathy. What was sequenced was blood. The chain recombines TRBV20-1 with TRBJ2-3; possibly TRBD1 for D (6 bases). The CDR3 spells CSARDGGRFTDTQYF. CDR3 DNA: TGCAGTGCTAGAGATGGGGGCAGGTTCACAGATACGCAGTATTTT.